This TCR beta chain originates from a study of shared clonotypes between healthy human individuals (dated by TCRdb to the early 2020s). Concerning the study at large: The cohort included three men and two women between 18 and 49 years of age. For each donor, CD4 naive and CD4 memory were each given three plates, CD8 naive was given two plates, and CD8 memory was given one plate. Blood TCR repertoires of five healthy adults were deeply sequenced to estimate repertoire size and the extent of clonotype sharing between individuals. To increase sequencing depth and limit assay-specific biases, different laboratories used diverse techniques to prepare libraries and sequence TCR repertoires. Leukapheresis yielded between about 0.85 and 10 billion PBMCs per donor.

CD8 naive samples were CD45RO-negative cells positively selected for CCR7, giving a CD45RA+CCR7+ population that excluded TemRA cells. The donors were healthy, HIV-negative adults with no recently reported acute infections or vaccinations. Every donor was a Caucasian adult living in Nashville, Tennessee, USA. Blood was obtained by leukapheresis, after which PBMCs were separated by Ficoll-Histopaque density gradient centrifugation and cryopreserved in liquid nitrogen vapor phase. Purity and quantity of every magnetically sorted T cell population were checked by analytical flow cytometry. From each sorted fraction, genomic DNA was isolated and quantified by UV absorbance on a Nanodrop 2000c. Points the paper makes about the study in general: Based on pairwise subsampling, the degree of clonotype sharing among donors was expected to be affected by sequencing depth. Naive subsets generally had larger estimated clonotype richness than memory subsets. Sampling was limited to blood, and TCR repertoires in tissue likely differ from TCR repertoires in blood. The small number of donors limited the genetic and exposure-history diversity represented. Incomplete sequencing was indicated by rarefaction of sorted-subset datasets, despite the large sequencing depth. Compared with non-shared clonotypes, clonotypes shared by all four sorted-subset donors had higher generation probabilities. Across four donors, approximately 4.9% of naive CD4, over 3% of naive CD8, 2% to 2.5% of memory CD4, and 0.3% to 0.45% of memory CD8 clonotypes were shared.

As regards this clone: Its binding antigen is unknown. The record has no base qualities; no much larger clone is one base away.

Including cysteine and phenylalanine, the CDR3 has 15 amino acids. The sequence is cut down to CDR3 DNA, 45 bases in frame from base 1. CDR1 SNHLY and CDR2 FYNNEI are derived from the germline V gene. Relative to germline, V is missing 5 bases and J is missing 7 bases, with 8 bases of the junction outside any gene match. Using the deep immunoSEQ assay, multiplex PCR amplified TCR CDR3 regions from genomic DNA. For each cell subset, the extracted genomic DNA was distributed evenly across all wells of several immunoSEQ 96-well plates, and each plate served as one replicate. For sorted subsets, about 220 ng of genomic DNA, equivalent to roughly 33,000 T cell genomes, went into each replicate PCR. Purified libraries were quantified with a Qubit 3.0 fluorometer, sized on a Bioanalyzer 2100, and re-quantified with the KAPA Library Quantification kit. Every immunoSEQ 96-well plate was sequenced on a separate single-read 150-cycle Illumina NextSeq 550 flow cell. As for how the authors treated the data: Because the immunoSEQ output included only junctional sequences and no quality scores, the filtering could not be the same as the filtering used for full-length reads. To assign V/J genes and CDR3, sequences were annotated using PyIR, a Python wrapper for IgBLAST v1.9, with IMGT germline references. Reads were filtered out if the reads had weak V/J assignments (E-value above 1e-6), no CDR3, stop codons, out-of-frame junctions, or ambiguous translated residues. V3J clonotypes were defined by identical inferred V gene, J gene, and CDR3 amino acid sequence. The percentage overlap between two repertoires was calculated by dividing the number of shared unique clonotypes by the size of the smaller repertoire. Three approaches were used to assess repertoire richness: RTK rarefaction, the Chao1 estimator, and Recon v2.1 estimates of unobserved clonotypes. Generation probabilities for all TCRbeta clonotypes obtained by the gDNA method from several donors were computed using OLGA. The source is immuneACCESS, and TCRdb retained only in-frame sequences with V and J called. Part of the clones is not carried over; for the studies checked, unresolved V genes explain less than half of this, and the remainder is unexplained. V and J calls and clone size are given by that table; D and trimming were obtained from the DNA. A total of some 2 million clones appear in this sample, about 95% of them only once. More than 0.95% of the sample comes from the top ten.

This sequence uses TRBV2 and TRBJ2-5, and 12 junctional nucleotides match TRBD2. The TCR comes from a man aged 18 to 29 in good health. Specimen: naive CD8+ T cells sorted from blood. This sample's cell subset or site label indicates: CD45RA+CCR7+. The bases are TGTGCCAGCAGTCCTAGCGGGGGGGCCGGGGCGACCCAGTACTTC. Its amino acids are CASSPSGGAGATQYF.